The clone carrying this T cell receptor (beta chain) appeared many times. This record comes from a study of T-cell reconstitution after alpha-beta-depleted transplantation in children. Library preparation (for TCRbeta) was performed with unique molecular identifiers. TCRdb fed the PCR reads into MiXCR, producing one record per CDR3 protein. This table holds around 94,000 distinct CDR3 sequences, about 5.6% found once. V was pared by 11 bases and J by 3 bases, with 13 bases between. The CDR3 sequence is 13 residues long. The chain couples TRBV12-3 or TRBV12-4 to TRBJ2-2; tentatively, D is TRBD1 (7 bases). Sequenced material: PBMCs, mostly from graft donor cells, taken 60 days after TCRalphabeta/CD19-depleted stem cell transplant. The receptor comes from a female patient aged 2-15 years who had a stem cell transplant for Fanconi anemia, so the T cells may come from the graft donor. CDR3 amino acids: CACIRGDTGELFF. For the CDR3, the DNA is TGTGCCTGTATCAGGGGGGACACCGGGGAGCTGTTTTTT.